The 13 T cell receptor beta chains in this list originate from one sample, sequenced in a study of T cell repertoires in cytomegalovirus infection. TCRdb fed the reads into MiXCR, producing one record per CDR3 protein. Here the sample spans around 310,000 distinct CDR3 sequences, almost 30% being singletons. These receptors have no identified antigens. The sequences come from cultured PBMCs, collected from culture after CMV antigen stimulation. The receptors come from a human donor in good health (CMV status not recorded). Some clones in this sample may be carry-over from other donors' samples.

This clonotype was detected only a few times. The chain joins TRBV20-1 to TRBJ2-7, with D possibly matching TRBD1 (5 bases). V was trimmed by 3 bases and J by 0 bases, leaving 12 bases between them. The CDR3 covers 14 residues. Germline-derived CDR1 and CDR2 are DFQATT and SNEGSKA (reference sequence). The chain's CDR3 is CSASSGLSSYEQYF. CDR3 sequence (DNA): TGCAGTGCTAGTTCAGGGTTGAGCTCCTACGAGCAGTACTTC.

This clonotype was detected only a few times. The CDR3 sequence is CASSPYVSPYQETQYF. In DNA form, the CDR3 reads TGTGCCAGCAGCCCTTATGTATCCCCGTACCAAGAGACCCAGTACTTC. The J gene is TRBJ2-5, the V gene TRBV7-6; D gene uncertain. V was trimmed by 5 bases and J by 0 bases, leaving 16 bases between them. Germline CDR1 reads SGHVS; CDR2 reads FNYEAQ. The CDR3 has 16 amino acids.

This clonotype was observed a few times. The chain combines TRBV6-5 with TRBJ2-3; D may be TRBD2 (6 bases). Trimming left V 6 bases short and J 6 bases short, with 16 bases between. CDR1 is MNHEY, CDR2 SVGAGI, per germline. The CDR3 spans 14 residues. The CDR3 spells CASRRGGPIDTQYF. In nucleotides, the CDR3 is TGTGCCAGCAGACGGGGAGGTCCCATCGATACGCAGTATTTT.

The chain employs TRBV7-9 and TRBJ1-6; D is unclear. V was trimmed by 5 bases and J by 8 bases, leaving 10 bases between them. The CDR3 is 13 amino acids. Germline lookup yields CDR1 SEHNR and CDR2 FQNEAQ (reference sequence). Here the CDR3 reads CASSLEEDSPLHF. CDR3 coding DNA: TGTGCCAGCAGCCTTGAGGAAGATTCACCCCTCCACTTT.

This clonotype has more than one count but fewer than ten. V gene TRBV30 combines with J gene TRBJ2-3; 7 bases are shared with TRBD2. J was trimmed by 2 bases and V by 4 bases; bases with no gene match: 6. The CDR3 runs to 14 residues. Germline loops: CDR1 GTSNPN, CDR2 SVGIG (reference sequence). The CDR3 reads CAWTRLASTDTQYF. The CDR3 DNA reads TGTGCCTGGACCCGACTAGCCTCCACAGATACGCAGTATTTT. Filled out from reference TRBV30 and TRBJ2-3, the complete variable domain reads SQTIHQWPATLVQPVGSPLSLECTVEGTSNPNLYWYRQAAGRGLQLLFYSVGIGQISSEVPQNLSASRPQDRQFILSSKKLLLSDSGFYLCAWTRLASTDTQYFGPGTRLTVL.

There are many counts of this clonotype. The chain combines TRBV7-2 with TRBJ1-2, with D maybe TRBD1 (5 bases). Trimming removed 1 base from V and 4 bases from J, with 22 bases in between. CDR3 size: 18 residues. Germline V gene sequence: CDR1 SGHTA, CDR2 FQGNSA. Here the CDR3 DNA reads TGTGCCAGCAGCTTAGAGATTGGGGCAGGACTCGGCGGCTATGGCTACACCTTC. The encoded protein is CASSLEIGAGLGGYGYTF. Combining the CDR3 with reference TRBV7-2 and TRBJ1-2 gives the whole variable domain GAGVSQSPSNKVTEKGKDVELRCDPISGHTALYWYRQSLGQGLEFLIYFQGNSAPDKSGLPSDRFSAERTGGSVSTLTIQRTQQEDSAVYLCASSLEIGAGLGGYGYTFGSGTRLTVV.

By its share, this clonotype is medium-sized. The chain employs TRBV7-8 and TRBJ1-3; weak D call: TRBD1 (5 bases). CDR1 SGHVS and CDR2 FQNEAQ come from the germline V gene. CDR3 length: 15 amino acids. Between the trimmed V and J ends, which lost 5 bases and 2 bases, there was a span of 13 bases. The CDR3 sequence: CASSTSGLAGNTIYF. As DNA, the CDR3 is TGTGCCAGCAGCACCTCGGGGCTGGCTGGAAACACCATATATTTT.

This clonotype appeared many times. This sequence joins TRBV7-2 and TRBJ1-6; perhaps TRBD1 as D (5 bases). There are 15 residues in the CDR3. V was clipped by 5 bases and J by 7 bases, with 15 bases between them. CDR1 SGHTA and CDR2 FQGNSA come from the germline V gene. The CDR3 DNA reads TGTGCCAGCAGCCCCTCGGGACTGACGAATTCACCCCTCCACTTT. The encoded protein is CASSPSGLTNSPLHF.

The rearrangement uses TRBV29-1 and TRBJ1-1, with D maybe TRBD1 (5 bases). Trimming left V 4 bases short and J 1 base short, with 7 bases between. The CDR3 extends over 12 amino acids. CDR1 and CDR2 (germline): SQVTM, ANQGSEA. CDR3 region: CSVVRANTEAFF. The CDR3 DNA is TGCAGCGTTGTCAGGGCGAACACTGAAGCTTTCTTT.

The gene calls are TRBV19 and TRBJ2-1; TRBD1 or TRBD2 may be the D gene (5 bases each). The CDR3 spans 14 residues. Germline-derived CDR1 and CDR2 are LNHDA and SQIVND (reference sequence). V dropped 7 bases and J dropped 6 bases, with 16 bases sitting between them. The CDR3: CASKGWTPSNEQFF. The CDR3 nucleotides read TGTGCCAGTAAGGGGTGGACTCCGAGCAATGAGCAGTTCTTC.

The V and J genes are TRBV24-1 and TRBJ2-1; 10 bases match TRBD2. There are 16 residues in the CDR3. The V gene's germline CDR1 is KGHDR and CDR2 SFDVKD. With 4 bases clipped from V and 8 bases from J, the junction kept 10 bases outside the gene matches. CDR3 bases: TGTGCCACCAGTGACCCGAGCGGGAGGGCCTCGGATGAGCAGTTCTTC. This codes for CATSDPSGRASDEQFF.

This sequence joins TRBV11-2 and TRBJ2-5; 8 bases align to TRBD1. V was clipped by 5 bases and J by 5 bases; unmatched bases: 10. CDR1 is SGHAT, CDR2 FQNNGV, per germline. The CDR3 consists of 15 residues. The CDR3 bases are TGTGCCAGCAGCAGACAGGGGTTCATTGGGGAGACCCAGTACTTC. This gives the protein CASSRQGFIGETQYF. Variable domain in full (rest from reference TRBV11-2 and TRBJ2-5): EAGVAQSPRYKIIEKRQSVAFWCNPISGHATLYWYQQILGQGPKLLIQFQNNGVVDDSQLPKDRFSAERLKGVDSTLKIQPAKLEDSAVYLCASSRQGFIGETQYFGPGTRLLVL.

The chain is built from TRBV11-2 and TRBJ1-3; TRBD1 is a possible D gene (6 bases). This CDR3 region has 14 residues. CDR1 and CDR2 (germline): SGHAT, FQNNGV. V gave up 5 bases and J gave up 0 bases, with 8 bases separating them. The CDR3 DNA reads TGTGCCAGCAGCCGGACAGACTCTGGAAACACCATATATTTT. Protein product: CASSRTDSGNTIYF.